The 19 T cell receptor beta chains below come from one sample, sequenced in a study of blood T cell repertoires in COVID-19. Clones were sequenced by immunoSEQ multiplex PCR, and TCRdb holds only the in-frame ones, with some missing. This sample has roughly 250,000 clones; 88% occur once, and the top ten carry roughly 4%. The sequencing input was peripheral blood. The receptor set was obtained from a man in his fifties or sixties who had recovered from COVID-19.

The V and J genes are TRBV7-6 and TRBJ2-6, with D perhaps TRBD1 (5 bases). V gave up 4 bases and J gave up 9 bases, with 13 bases separating them. The CDR3 length is 14 residues. Germline assignment: CDR1 SGHVS and CDR2 FNYEAQ. CDR3 DNA: TGTGCCAGCAGCTCTCAAGACAGTCTCAACGTCCTGACTTTC. This codes for CASSSQDSLNVLTF.

This clone occurred once. V gene TRBV5-1 combines with J gene TRBJ2-1; the match to TRBD1 covers 8 bases. Germline loops: CDR1 SGHRS, CDR2 YFSETQ. Trimming cost V 0 bases and J 6 bases; bases outside gene matches: 5. The CDR3 length is 15 residues. The CDR3 DNA reads as TGCGCCAGCAGCTTGGGGCAGGGGGCGAGCAATGAGCAGTTCTTC. Protein sequence: CASSLGQGASNEQFF.

V is TRBV27 and J is TRBJ2-1; TRBD1 agrees at 11 bases. V shed 7 bases, J shed 3 bases, and the junction held 5 bases outside the gene matches. The V gene's germline CDR1 is MNHEY and CDR2 SMNVEV (reference sequence). The CDR3 is 15 residues long. CDR3 protein: CASNDGTGGYNEQFF. In DNA form, the CDR3 reads TGTGCCAGCAACGACGGGACAGGGGGCTACAATGAGCAGTTCTTC.

CDR3 in DNA: TGTGCCAGCAGCGGGAGCCTTCAGGGATCGCACACTGAAGCTTTCTTT. Its translation is CASSGSLQGSHTEAFF. V gene TRBV9 combines with J gene TRBJ1-1, with D perhaps TRBD1 (5 bases). CDR3 length: 16 residues. The germline CDR1 and CDR2 sequences are SGDLS and YYNGEE. With 3 bases removed from V and 3 bases from J, the gap between germline ends came to 18 bases.

This clone turned up a few times. CDR3 in amino acids: CASTIGTGGGSPLHF. CDR3 nucleotides: TGTGCCAGCACCATCGGCACGGGGGGTGGTTCACCCCTCCACTTT. V usage is TRBV7-9 and J usage is TRBJ1-6, with D perhaps matching TRBD1 (5 bases). Looked up from germline, CDR1 is SEHNR and CDR2 is FQNEAQ (reference sequence). V lost 7 bases, J lost 9 bases, and 19 bases lay in between. There are 15 residues in the CDR3.

V usage is TRBV6-5 and J usage is TRBJ1-5, with D unclear. V lost 7 bases to trimming and J lost 3 bases, with 13 bases between them. The germline V gene has CDR1 MNHEY and CDR2 SVGAGI. The CDR3 loop spans 14 amino acids. CDR3 amino acids: CASTPPGSNQPQHF. CDR3 DNA: TGTGCCAGCACACCGCCGGGGTCCAATCAGCCCCAGCATTTT.

This chain links TRBV7-3 with TRBJ2-3; 7 positions match TRBD2. CDR3 size: 16 residues. V trimming: 8 bases; J trimming: 2 bases; junction bases outside the gene matches: 13. Per the germline V gene, CDR1 is SGHTA and CDR2 is FQGTGA. The CDR3 sequence: CASARLARPTTDTQYF. The CDR3 DNA reads as TGTGCCAGCGCTCGACTAGCCCGTCCTACCACAGATACGCAGTATTTT.

The rearrangement links TRBV7-9 to TRBJ1-6; 7 bases align to TRBD1. The CDR3 is 11 residues long. Germline V gene lookup returns CDR1 SEHNR and CDR2 FQNEAQ (reference sequence). V dropped 5 bases and J dropped 13; count of bases not matched to a gene: 2. CDR3 in amino acids: CASSLTGPLHF. Here the CDR3 DNA reads TGTGCCAGCAGCCTGACAGGGCCCCTCCACTTT. Complete variable domain (other parts from reference TRBV7-9 and TRBJ1-6): DTGVSQNPRHKITKRGQNVTFRCDPISEHNRLYWYRQTLGQGPEFLTYFQNEAQLEKSRLLSDRFSAERPKGSFSTLEIQRTEQGDSAMYLCASSLTGPLHFGNGTRLTVT.

The chain joins TRBV5-4 to TRBJ1-3, with 8 bases aligning to TRBD1. Germline V lookup: CDR1 SGHNT, CDR2 YYREEE (reference sequence). The V and J ends lost 2 bases and 4 bases, in that order; junction bases with no gene match: 5. The CDR3 runs to 15 residues. CDR3 in DNA: TGTGCCAGCAGCTTCCAGGGGGCGAACGGAAACACCATATATTTT. It translates to CASSFQGANGNTIYF.

The chain links TRBV19 to TRBJ2-3; the D gene is possibly TRBD1 (5 bases). Trimming took off 3 bases at V and 7 bases at J, with 20 bases between the two ends. Germline values: CDR1 LNHDA, CDR2 SQIVND (reference sequence). This CDR3 comprises 16 residues. The CDR3 protein is CASSIFWTTARNTQYF. CDR3 nucleotide sequence: TGTGCCAGTAGTATTTTTTGGACAACCGCTAGGAATACGCAGTATTTT. Drawing the rest from reference TRBV19 and TRBJ2-3, the complete variable domain is DGGITQSPKYLFRKEGQNVTLSCEQNLNHDAMYWYRQDPGQGLRLIYYSQIVNDFQKGDIAEGYSVSREKKESFPLTVTSAQKNPTAFYLCASSIFWTTARNTQYFGPGTRLTVL.

The chain carries TRBV19 and TRBJ2-2, with TRBD1 matching over 11 bases. V lost 3 bases to trimming and J lost 0 bases; unmatched junction nucleotides: 6. The CDR3 has 18 residues. Germline V gives CDR1 LNHDA, CDR2 SQIVND (reference sequence). CDR3 residues: CASSIGQGAFANTGELFF. CDR3 DNA: TGTGCCAGTAGTATCGGACAGGGGGCATTCGCGAACACCGGGGAGCTGTTTTTT.

The gene calls are TRBV18 and TRBJ2-3; 7 bases fit TRBD1. Germline CDR1 is KGHSH and CDR2 is LQKENI. The CDR3 runs to 16 residues. Trimming took 1 base from V and 0 from J; bases not matched to a gene: 4. The CDR3 sequence is CASSPLGTASTDTQYF. CDR3 DNA: TGTGCCAGCTCACCACTAGGGACAGCTAGCACAGATACGCAGTATTTT.

This sequence joins TRBV7-8 and TRBJ1-2; D is perhaps TRBD1 (6 bases). CDR1 and CDR2 (germline): SGHVS, FQNEAQ. V shed 6 bases and J shed 4 bases, with 18 bases lying between them. The CDR3 has 15 residues. CDR3 amino acids: CASRSGGAGVYGYTF. CDR3 bases: TGTGCCAGCAGGTCGGGGGGGGCAGGTGTCTATGGCTACACCTTC.

CDR3 nucleotide sequence: TGTGCCAGCAGCTTACTCCCGGGACTTGCACCCAATGAGCAGTTCTTC. It translates to CASSLLPGLAPNEQFF. The chain has TRBV7-8 and TRBJ2-1; D is possibly TRBD2 (6 bases). CDR3 length: 16 amino acids. The germline CDR1 and CDR2 sequences are SGHVS and FQNEAQ. V shed 2 bases and J shed 6 bases, with 17 bases lying between them.

The chain couples TRBV11-2 to TRBJ2-1; 10 bases match TRBD2. CDR1 and CDR2 (germline): SGHAT, FQNNGV. The CDR3 spans 15 residues. V shed 5 bases, J shed 7 bases, and the junction held 8 bases outside the gene matches. The CDR3: CASSPSQRGGNEQFF. CDR3 sequence (DNA): TGTGCCAGCAGCCCCTCCCAGCGGGGGGGGAATGAGCAGTTCTTC. Using reference TRBV11-2 and TRBJ2-1 for the parts outside the CDR3, the full variable domain is EAGVAQSPRYKIIEKRQSVAFWCNPISGHATLYWYQQILGQGPKLLIQFQNNGVVDDSQLPKDRFSAERLKGVDSTLKIQPAKLEDSAVYLCASSPSQRGGNEQFFGPGTRLTVL.

The chain has TRBV7-8 and TRBJ2-6; D is possibly TRBD2 (6 bases). The CDR3 runs to 15 residues. Germline V gene data show CDR1 as SGHVS and CDR2 as FQNEAQ. V was cut by 5 bases and J by 1 base, with 9 bases left in between. In DNA form, the CDR3 reads TGTGCCAGCAGCCGAGGAGGGTCTGGGGCCAACGTCCTGACTTTC. Translated: CASSRGGSGANVLTF.

The V call is TRBV29-1, the J call TRBJ2-6; 9 nucleotides agree with TRBD1. Germline lookup yields CDR1 SQVTM and CDR2 ANQGSEA. The J segment lost 0 bases and the V segment lost 7 bases, leaving 10 bases of the junction unmatched. There are 17 residues in the CDR3. The CDR3 DNA reads TGCAGCGCCGTCACCGGGACAGGGCTCTCTGGGGCCAACGTCCTGACTTTC. Its translation is CSAVTGTGLSGANVLTF.

The chain has TRBV9 and TRBJ1-2; TRBD1 might be the D (6 bases). Trimming pared 3 bases from V and 1 base from J, leaving 13 bases between. Per germline, CDR1 SGDLS and CDR2 YYNGEE. The CDR3 has 15 amino acids. CDR3 DNA sequence: TGTGCCAGCAGCGGGTTCCGGGACATTAACTATGGCTACACCTTC. Protein: CASSGFRDINYGYTF.

The DNA for the CDR3 is TGTGCCAGCAGCCCAGGGACAGGGAATACAGATACGCAGTATTTT. Its translation is CASSPGTGNTDTQYF. The gene calls are TRBV7-3 and TRBJ2-3; 9 bases are a match to TRBD1. Germline CDR1 SGHTA, CDR2 FQGTGA. The CDR3 totals 15 residues. The trim removed 5 bases at V and 3 bases at J, leaving 6 bases unmatched. The full variable domain, rest sourced from reference TRBV7-3 and TRBJ2-3, is GAGVSQTPSNKVTEKGKYVELRCDPISGHTALYWYRQSLGQGPEFLIYFQGTGAADDSGLPNDRFFAVRPEGSVSTLKIQRTERGDSAVYLCASSPGTGNTDTQYFGPGTRLTVL.